The rows below give T cell receptor beta chains drawn from one sample of a study of blood T cell repertoires in COVID-19. Sequencing used immunoSEQ multiplex PCR; TCRdb keeps in-frame clones, though not all of them. The sample shows under 300,000 clones, approximately 85% of them seen only once. The sequencing input was peripheral blood. The receptors shown here come from a woman aged 70-85 years with acute or convalescent COVID-19. Each CDR3 is given with its conserved first and last residue. The order of the fields is CDR3 DNA, CDR3 protein, D gene, V gene, J gene, clone size. A D gene is named only where the DNA matches it firmly. Rows may omit the clone size; those that give it use once, few, many or a size class.

TGCGCCAGCAGCTTGGGGGGGGGCCAAAGCAATCAGCCCCAGCATTTT	CASSLGGGQSNQPQHF	.	TRBV5-1	TRBJ1-5	.
TGCAGCGTTGTCAGTACAGGCGGTCTAACTGAGCAGTTCTTC	CSVVSTGGLTEQFF	.	TRBV29-1	TRBJ2-1	.
TGTGCCAGCTCACCCCAGGACAGTAGCTCTGGAAACACCATATATTTT	CASSPQDSSSGNTIYF	.	TRBV18	TRBJ1-3	.
TGTGCCAGCCAGGGGGGTCGGGGAGCTTTCTTT	CASQGGRGAFF	TRBD1	TRBV25-1	TRBJ1-1	.
TGCGCCAGCAGCCCGTCGGGGGGAGGGTGGACCTACGAGCAGTACTTC	CASSPSGGGWTYEQYF	TRBD2	TRBV5-1	TRBJ2-7	.
TGCAGTGCTAGACTCAATCAGCCCCAGCATTTT	CSARLNQPQHF	.	TRBV20-1	TRBJ1-5	.
TGTGCCAGAAGGTTCGGGATTAGACAGGTTTATGGCTACACCTTC	CARRFGIRQVYGYTF	.	TRBV19	TRBJ1-2	.
TGTGCCAGCAGCCAGGGGGGTGCCTATGGCTACACCTTC	CASSQGGAYGYTF	.	TRBV3-1/TRBV3-2	TRBJ1-2	.
TGTGCCACCAGTGATGGAGGGGATTCGGGCTACACCTTC	CATSDGGDSGYTF	.	TRBV24-1	TRBJ1-2	.
TGTGCCAGCAGCTTTAGGCGGCTTAGCTCTGGGGCCAACGTCCTGACTTTC	CASSFRRLSSGANVLTF	.	TRBV7-3	TRBJ2-6	.
TGTGCCTGGAGTCCGTATAGCTCCTATAATTCACCCCTCCACTTT	CAWSPYSSYNSPLHF	.	TRBV30	TRBJ1-6	.
TGCGCCAGCAGCTTGGACGGGGATTATTCCTACGAGCAGTACTTC	CASSLDGDYSYEQYF	.	TRBV5-1	TRBJ2-7	.
TGTGCCAGCAGCTGGGAGGGGGGCAGTAGCTATGGCTACACCTTC	CASSWEGGSSYGYTF	.	TRBV5-5	TRBJ1-2	.
TGTGCCAGCAGCTTCCAAGGGGGCACGAACACCGGGGAGCTGTTTTTT	CASSFQGGTNTGELFF	TRBD1	TRBV5-6	TRBJ2-2	.
TGTGCCAGCAGTTTAGTGACAGGGACCTACGAGCAGTACTTC	CASSLVTGTYEQYF	TRBD1	TRBV27	TRBJ2-7	.
TGTGCCAGCGGACAGGGCTTCAACACCATATATTTT	CASGQGFNTIYF	TRBD1	TRBV19	TRBJ1-3	.
TGTGCCAGCAGCTTAGCATCGTTGAACACTGAAGCTTTCTTT	CASSLASLNTEAFF	.	TRBV11-1	TRBJ1-1	.
TGCAGCGCCTCGACAGGGGTGAATCAGCCCCAGCATTTT	CSASTGVNQPQHF	TRBD1	TRBV29-1	TRBJ1-5	few
TGTGCCAGTAGTACAACAGGGGGCATCACCTACGAGCAGTACTTC	CASSTTGGITYEQYF	TRBD1	TRBV19	TRBJ2-7	.
TGCGCCAGCAGCTTGGGACTAGCGGGGGGAGTAGATACGCAGTATTTT	CASSLGLAGGVDTQYF	TRBD2	TRBV5-1	TRBJ2-3	.
TGTGCCAGCAGCACCGAGGATCTCTATGGCTACACCTTC	CASSTEDLYGYTF	.	TRBV5-4	TRBJ1-2	.
TGTGCCAGCAGAGGTCCGGGACAGAAGTCGACCGGGGAGCTGTTTTTT	CASRGPGQKSTGELFF	TRBD1	TRBV6-4	TRBJ2-2	.
TGTGCCACCAGTGACCGGGACAGGGGGACAGATACGCAGTATTTT	CATSDRDRGTDTQYF	TRBD1	TRBV24-1	TRBJ2-3	.
TGTGCCAGCAGCTTAAGCGGGGGCTACGAGCAGTACTTC	CASSLSGGYEQYF	TRBD2	TRBV7-3	TRBJ2-7	.
TGTGCCAGCAGGGGGACTAGCGCGAACACCGGGGAGCTGTTTTTT	CASRGTSANTGELFF	TRBD2	TRBV6-5	TRBJ2-2	.
TGTGCCAGTAGCCGGGTGGCACAATTAAATCAGCCCCAGCATTTT	CASSRVAQLNQPQHF	.	TRBV19	TRBJ1-5	.
TGTGCCAGCAGCTCTAGACAGGGTGTTAACTATGGCTACACCTTC	CASSSRQGVNYGYTF	TRBD1	TRBV5-4	TRBJ1-2	.
TGTGCCAGCAGCCGAGGGACTGATTACACTGAAGCTTTCTTT	CASSRGTDYTEAFF	.	TRBV3-1/TRBV3-2	TRBJ1-1	.
TGCGCCAGCAGCCAAGACGGGGTCAGGGGGCGCAACTATGGCTACACCTTC	CASSQDGVRGRNYGYTF	TRBD1	TRBV4-1	TRBJ1-2	.
TGTGCCAGCAGTCCGGACAGGGTCTCACCCCTCCACTTT	CASSPDRVSPLHF	TRBD1	TRBV6-5	TRBJ1-6	.
TGCGCCACCTCGCTGGAGGGCACAGATACGCAGTATTTT	CATSLEGTDTQYF	.	TRBV5-1	TRBJ2-3	.
TGTGCCAGCAGTGCAAGGGGACAGGAGTCTGGAAACACCATATATTTT	CASSARGQESGNTIYF	TRBD1	TRBV2	TRBJ1-3	.
TGTGCCAGCAGTTTGAGGCGAAGTCGACCGAACACCGGGGAGCTGTTTTTT	CASSLRRSRPNTGELFF	.	TRBV27	TRBJ2-2	.
TGTGCCAGCAGCCGGCGAGGATCACCCCTCCACTTT	CASSRRGSPLHF	.	TRBV5-6	TRBJ1-6	.
TGTGCCAGCAGCCAAGACACGGCAGGGGGACTTTACGAGCAGTACTTC	CASSQDTAGGLYEQYF	.	TRBV3-1/TRBV3-2	TRBJ2-7	.
TGTGCCTGGTACAGGGGAGAAGACTATAATTCACCCCTCCACTTT	CAWYRGEDYNSPLHF	TRBD1	TRBV30	TRBJ1-6	once
TGCGCCAGCAGCCTCACGGACAGGACTGAAGCTTTCTTT	CASSLTDRTEAFF	TRBD1	TRBV5-1	TRBJ1-1	.
TGTGCCAGCAGCCCACAGGGATCTGAAAAACTGTTTTTT	CASSPQGSEKLFF	.	TRBV7-9	TRBJ1-4	.
TGCGCCAGCAGCTTGGAAGGGGGCGATCAGCCCCAGCATTTT	CASSLEGGDQPQHF	TRBD1	TRBV5-1	TRBJ1-5	.
TGTGCCAGCAGTCCCCACAGGGCCCCAAACACTGAAGCTTTCTTT	CASSPHRAPNTEAFF	.	TRBV6-2/TRBV6-3	TRBJ1-1	few
TGCAGTGCTTCGGGGACACACGAGCAGTACTTC	CSASGTHEQYF	.	TRBV20-1	TRBJ2-7	.
TGTGCCAGCAGCCTTCACCCAAGGACAGCCTACTCTGGGGCCAACGTCCTGACTTTC	CASSLHPRTAYSGANVLTF	.	TRBV4-2	TRBJ2-6	.
TGTGCCAGCAGCTTAGGTCGACGGGACGAGCAGTACTTC	CASSLGRRDEQYF	.	TRBV5-4	TRBJ2-7	.
TGTGCCAGCGGACTAGCGGGGTTCGAGCAGTACTTC	CASGLAGFEQYF	TRBD2	TRBV6-5	TRBJ2-7	.
TGTGCCAGTAGTGTAGCCGGGACAGGGACAACTGAAGCTTTCTTT	CASSVAGTGTTEAFF	TRBD1	TRBV19	TRBJ1-1	.
TGTGCCAGCAGCCTCCTTCGGGACTCTGAAGCTTTCTTT	CASSLLRDSEAFF	.	TRBV12-3/TRBV12-4	TRBJ1-1	few
TGTGCCAGCAGCCCCCGGACAAGATTCTATGGCTACACCTTC	CASSPRTRFYGYTF	.	TRBV5-6	TRBJ1-2	.
TGTGCCAGCAGCTTAGGGACAGGGGGCCTTGGGCCCCAGCATTTT	CASSLGTGGLGPQHF	TRBD1	TRBV7-6	TRBJ1-5	.
TGTGCCAGCTCACCATCTCTCAATCAGCCCCAGCATTTT	CASSPSLNQPQHF	.	TRBV18	TRBJ1-5	.
TGTGCCAGAAGCTGCCATCTAGCGGGGGCCCCCTACAATGAGCAGTTCTTC	CARSCHLAGAPYNEQFF	.	TRBV7-5	TRBJ2-1	.
TGTGCCAGCAGTGAAAGTCGGACTTTTAGCTCCTACGAGCAGTACTTC	CASSESRTFSSYEQYF	.	TRBV6-1	TRBJ2-7	once
TGTGCCAGCAGTGAGGGCAGGGGCGAAGTGGAGACCCAGTACTTC	CASSEGRGEVETQYF	.	TRBV6-1	TRBJ2-5	.
TGTGCCAGCAGCCCCGGACAGGGCCCAAGCACAGATACGCAGTATTTT	CASSPGQGPSTDTQYF	TRBD1	TRBV7-2	TRBJ2-3	.
TGTGCCAGCAGCTTAGAGGGGAGCGGGGGGTACACCGGGGAGCTGTTTTTT	CASSLEGSGGYTGELFF	TRBD2	TRBV7-8	TRBJ2-2	.
TGTGCCAGCAGCTTAGCGGATGACCGGGACAGGGGTCACTATGGCTACACCTTC	CASSLADDRDRGHYGYTF	TRBD1	TRBV7-9	TRBJ1-2	.
TGCGCCAGCAGCGGACAGGCTGGAAACACCATATATTTT	CASSGQAGNTIYF	TRBD1	TRBV10-1	TRBJ1-3	.